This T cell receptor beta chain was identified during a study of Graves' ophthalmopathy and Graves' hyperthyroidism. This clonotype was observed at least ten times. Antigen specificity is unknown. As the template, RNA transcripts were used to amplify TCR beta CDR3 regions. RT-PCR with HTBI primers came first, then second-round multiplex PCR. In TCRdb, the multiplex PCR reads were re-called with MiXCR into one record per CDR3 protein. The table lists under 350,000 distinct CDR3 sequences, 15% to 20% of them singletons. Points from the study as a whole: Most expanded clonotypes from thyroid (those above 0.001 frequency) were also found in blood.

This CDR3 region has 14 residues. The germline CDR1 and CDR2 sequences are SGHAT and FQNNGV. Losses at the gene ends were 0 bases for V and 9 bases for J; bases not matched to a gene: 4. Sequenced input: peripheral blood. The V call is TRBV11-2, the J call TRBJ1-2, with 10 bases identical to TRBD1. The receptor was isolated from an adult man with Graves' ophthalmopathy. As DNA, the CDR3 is TGTGCCAGCAGCTTAGATGGACAGGGGGTTCGCTACACCTTC. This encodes CASSLDGQGVRYTF.